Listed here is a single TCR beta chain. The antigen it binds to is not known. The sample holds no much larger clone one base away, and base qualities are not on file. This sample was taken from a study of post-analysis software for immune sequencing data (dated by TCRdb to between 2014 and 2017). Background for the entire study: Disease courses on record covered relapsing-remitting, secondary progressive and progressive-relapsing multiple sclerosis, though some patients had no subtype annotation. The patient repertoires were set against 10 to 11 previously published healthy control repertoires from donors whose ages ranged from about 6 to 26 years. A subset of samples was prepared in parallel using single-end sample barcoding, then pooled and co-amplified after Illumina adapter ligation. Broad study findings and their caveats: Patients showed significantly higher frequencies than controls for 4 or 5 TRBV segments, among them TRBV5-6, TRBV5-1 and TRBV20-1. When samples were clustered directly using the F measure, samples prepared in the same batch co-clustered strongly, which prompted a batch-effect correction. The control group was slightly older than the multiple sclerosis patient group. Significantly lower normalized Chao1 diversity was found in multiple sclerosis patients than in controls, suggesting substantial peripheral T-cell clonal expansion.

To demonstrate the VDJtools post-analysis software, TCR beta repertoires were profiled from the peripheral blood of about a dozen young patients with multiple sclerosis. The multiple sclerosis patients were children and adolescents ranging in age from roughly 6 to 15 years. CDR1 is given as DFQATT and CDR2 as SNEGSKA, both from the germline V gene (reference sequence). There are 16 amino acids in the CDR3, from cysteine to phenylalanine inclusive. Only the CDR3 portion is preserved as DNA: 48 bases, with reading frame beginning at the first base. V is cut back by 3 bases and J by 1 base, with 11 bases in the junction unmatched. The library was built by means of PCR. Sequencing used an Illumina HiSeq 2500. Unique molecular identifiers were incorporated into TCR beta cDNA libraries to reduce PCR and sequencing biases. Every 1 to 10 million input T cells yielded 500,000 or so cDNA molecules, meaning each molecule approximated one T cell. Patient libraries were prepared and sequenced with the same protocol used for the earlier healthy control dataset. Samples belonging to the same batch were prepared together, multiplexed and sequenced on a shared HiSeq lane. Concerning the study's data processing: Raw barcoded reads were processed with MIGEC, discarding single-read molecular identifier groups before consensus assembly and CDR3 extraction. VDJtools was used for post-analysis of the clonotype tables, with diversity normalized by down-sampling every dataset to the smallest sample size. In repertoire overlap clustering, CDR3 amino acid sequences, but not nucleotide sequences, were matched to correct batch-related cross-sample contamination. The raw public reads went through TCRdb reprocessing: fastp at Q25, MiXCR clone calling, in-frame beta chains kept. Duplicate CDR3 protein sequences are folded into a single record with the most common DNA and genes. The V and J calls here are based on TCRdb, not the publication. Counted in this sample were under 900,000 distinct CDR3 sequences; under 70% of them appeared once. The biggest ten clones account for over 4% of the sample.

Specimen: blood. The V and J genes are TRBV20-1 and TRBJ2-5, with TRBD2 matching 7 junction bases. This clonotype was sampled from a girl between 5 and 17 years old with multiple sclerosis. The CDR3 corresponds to CSASAIPGTTQETQYF. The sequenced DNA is TGCAGTGCTAGTGCGATTCCCGGGACTACCCAAGAGACCCAGTACTTC.